This T cell receptor beta chain was documented in a study of blood T cell repertoires in COVID-19. The protocol was immunoSEQ multiplex PCR, while the TCRdb copy is restricted to in-frame clones and leaves out a portion. The data contain 95,000 to 110,000 clones, 87% of them singletons. This CDR3 has 14 residues. Per germline, CDR1 MNHNY and CDR2 SVGAGI (reference sequence). Trimming cost V 6 bases and J 0 bases, with 11 bases left between them. This clonotype originated in a man aged 50-60 years in a cohort sampled during active COVID-19. Input material: peripheral blood. The V call is TRBV6-6, the J call TRBJ1-1; a possible D gene is TRBD1 (5 bases). This CDR3 is CASRLTDMNTEAFF. The CDR3 nucleotides are TGTGCCAGCAGGCTGACAGACATGAACACTGAAGCTTTCTTT.